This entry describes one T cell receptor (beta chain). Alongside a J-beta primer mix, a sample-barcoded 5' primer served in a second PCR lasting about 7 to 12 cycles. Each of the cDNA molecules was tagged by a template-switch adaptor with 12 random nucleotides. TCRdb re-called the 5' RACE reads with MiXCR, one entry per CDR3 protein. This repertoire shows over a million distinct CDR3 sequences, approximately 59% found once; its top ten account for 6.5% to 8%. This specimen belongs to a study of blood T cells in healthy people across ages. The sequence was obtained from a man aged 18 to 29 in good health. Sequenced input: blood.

CDR3 sequence (DNA): TGTGCCAGCAGCCAAAAGGGGGCAGAGTCCTATAATTCACCCCTCCACTTT. Translating it yields CASSQKGAESYNSPLHF. The V call is TRBV7-9, the J call TRBJ1-6; 7 bases are shared with TRBD1. This CDR3 region has 17 residues. The germline V gene has CDR1 SEHNR and CDR2 FQNEAQ (reference sequence). With 5 bases clipped from V and 1 base from J, the junction kept 8 bases outside the gene matches.